These 32 T cell receptor beta chains came from one sample sequenced in a study of blood T cell repertoires in COVID-19. Repertoires were generated with immunoSEQ multiplex PCR, while TCRdb's copy carries only in-frame clones and drops some. The table records 330,000 or so clones, 87% of them present only once. The sample was peripheral blood. Receptors originate from a man in his thirties or forties with COVID-19, enrolled during active disease.

The gene calls are TRBV5-4 and TRBJ2-3; 11 nucleotides match TRBD2. Trimming at V came to 4 bases and at J to 6 bases, leaving 10 bases not matched to a gene. CDR3 size: 16 residues. Germline V lookup: CDR1 SGHNT, CDR2 YYREEE (reference sequence). The CDR3 nucleotides read TGTGCCAGCAGCCCGGATAGCGGGGGGGCCTGGGATACGCAGTATTTT. It codes for CASSPDSGGAWDTQYF.

This rearrangement joins TRBV29-1 to TRBJ2-7; D possibly corresponds to TRBD1 (6 bases). This CDR3 has 13 residues. V was shortened by 2 bases and J by 2 bases, with 10 bases between the two germline ends. Germline V gene sequence: CDR1 SQVTM, CDR2 ANQGSEA. The CDR3 DNA follows: TGCAGCGTTGAAAGGACAGACACCTACGAGCAGTACTTC. Translating it yields CSVERTDTYEQYF.

V and J are TRBV19 and TRBJ2-1, with D possibly TRBD2 on 6 matching bases. This CDR3 has 13 residues. Germline V gene sequence: CDR1 LNHDA, CDR2 SQIVND (reference sequence). Trimming pared 6 bases from V and 12 bases from J, leaving 18 bases between. This CDR3 is CASRWGGSEVQFF. The CDR3 nucleotides are TGTGCCAGTAGATGGGGAGGCTCTGAAGTGCAGTTCTTC.

This clone was seen a few times. The chain links TRBV7-2 to TRBJ2-4, with a tentative D call TRBD1 (6 bases). The CDR3 runs 13 residues. Trimming left V 1 base short and J 7 bases short, with 8 bases between. Germline lookup yields CDR1 SGHTA and CDR2 FQGNSA. In nucleotides, the CDR3 is TGTGCCAGCAGCTTAGAACAGGGTAACATTCAGTACTTC. It codes for CASSLEQGNIQYF.

The V gene is TRBV5-4, the J gene TRBJ2-3; D might be TRBD2 (6 bases). This CDR3 contains 19 residues. V lost 4 bases and J 2 bases, leaving 26 bases between the germline ends. Germline CDR1 reads SGHNT; CDR2 reads YYREEE (reference sequence). CDR3 amino acids: CASSTLSGSIIKPTDTQYF. The CDR3 nucleotides read TGTGCCAGCAGCACCCTTAGCGGATCTATAATCAAACCCACAGATACGCAGTATTTT. Full variable domain (missing parts from reference TRBV5-4 and TRBJ2-3): ETGVTQSPTHLIKTRGQQVTLRCSSQSGHNTVSWYQQALGQGPQFIFQYYREEENGRGNFPPRFSGLQFPNYSSELNVNALELDDSALYLCASSTLSGSIIKPTDTQYFGPGTRLTVL.

This chain connects TRBV25-1 to TRBJ1-4; tentatively, D is TRBD1 (5 bases). The CDR3 extends over 15 amino acids. V was shortened by 1 base and J by 8 bases, with 14 bases between the two germline ends. Per germline, CDR1 MGHDK and CDR2 SYGVNS. The CDR3 region is CASSEFGYQGEKLFF. CDR3 nucleotides: TGTGCCAGCAGTGAATTCGGCTATCAGGGAGAAAAACTGTTTTTT.

This chain connects TRBV19 to TRBJ1-5, with D possibly matching TRBD1 (6 bases). Looked up from germline, CDR1 is LNHDA and CDR2 is SQIVND (reference sequence). V was cut by 3 bases and J by 4 bases, with 13 bases left in between. This CDR3 comprises 15 residues. CDR3 DNA sequence: TGTGCCAGTAGTATCGCAGGGGAAGGGAATCAGCCCCAGCATTTT. Its protein is CASSIAGEGNQPQHF.

This clone was seen a single time. The J gene is TRBJ2-1, the V gene TRBV4-1; TRBD2 agrees at 11 bases. This CDR3 contains 18 residues. The germline V gene encodes CDR1 MGHRA and CDR2 YSYEKL. V lost 7 bases to trimming and J lost 1 base; unmatched junction nucleotides: 12. CDR3 amino acids: CASTLAGGRGISYNEQFF. CDR3 in DNA: TGCGCCAGCACCCTAGCGGGGGGTCGGGGCATATCCTACAATGAGCAGTTCTTC.

This clone was seen only once. The rearrangement joins TRBV5-5 to TRBJ2-5; TRBD1 aligns across 9 bases. Germline V gives CDR1 SGHKS, CDR2 YYEKEE (reference sequence). After removal of 1 base from V and 4 bases from J, the junction contained 11 bases not matched to a gene. The CDR3 totals 17 residues. The CDR3, as DNA: TGTGCCAGCAGCTTGAGATGGACAGGGGACACACGAGAGACCCAGTACTTC. This sequence encodes CASSLRWTGDTRETQYF.

This clone was observed once. V is TRBV10-3 and J is TRBJ2-7; weak D call: TRBD2 (6 bases). The CDR3 contains 14 residues. Germline V CDR1 and CDR2: ENHRY, SYGVKD. V dropped 6 bases and J dropped 2 bases, with 14 bases sitting between them. CDR3 DNA: TGTGCCATCAGCGCACAGCGGGTAGCCTACGAGCAGTACTTC. Amino acids: CAISAQRVAYEQYF.

V gene TRBV7-2 combines with J gene TRBJ2-4; tentative D call: TRBD2 (7 bases). Germline loops: CDR1 SGHTA, CDR2 FQGNSA. The CDR3 is made up of 13 amino acids. The ends were cut back, 5 bases at V and 8 bases at J, with 13 bases in the middle. CDR3 coding DNA: TGTGCCAGCAGCCCAGGAGGGGGGGACATTCAGTACTTC. This gives the protein CASSPGGGDIQYF.

This clone was seen just once. The chain employs TRBV3-1 (or the pseudogene TRBV3-2) and TRBJ2-1, with 7 bases aligning to TRBD2. V was pared by 5 bases and J by 10 bases, with 11 bases of the junction left unmatched. The germline V gene encodes CDR1 LGHDT and CDR2 YNNKEL (reference sequence). CDR3 size: 14 residues. In DNA form, the CDR3 reads TGTGCCAGCAGCACGCTGGCGGGAGCAGGGGAGCAGTTCTTC. It yields the protein CASSTLAGAGEQFF.

The CDR3 region is CASSLTRNTEAFF. The DNA for the CDR3 is TGTGCCAGCAGCTTAACCAGGAACACTGAAGCTTTCTTT. V gene TRBV7-8 combines with J gene TRBJ1-1; D call uncertain. The CDR3 has 13 residues. In germline, CDR1 is SGHVS, CDR2 FQNEAQ. With 2 bases removed from V and 1 base from J, the gap between germline ends came to 5 bases.

This chain links TRBV6-5 with TRBJ1-1, with D possibly TRBD1 on 6 matching bases. In germline, CDR1 is MNHEY, CDR2 SVGAGI. Trimming shortened V by 4 bases and J by 2 bases, and 11 bases separated the two germline ends. The CDR3 loop spans 14 amino acids. The CDR3 is CASSFGQRNTEAFF. The CDR3 DNA reads TGTGCCAGCAGTTTCGGACAGAGAAACACTGAAGCTTTCTTT.

The chain uses TRBV13 and TRBJ1-2; D is perhaps TRBD1 (5 bases). V was trimmed by 7 bases and J by 4 bases, leaving 19 bases between them. CDR3 length: 15 residues. Germline V gene data show CDR1 as PRHDT and CDR2 as FYEKMQ (reference sequence). DNA of the CDR3: TGTGCCAGCAAATGGCGTAGTACAGGACGCTATGGCTACACCTTC. Its protein product is CASKWRSTGRYGYTF.

This chain joins TRBV24-1 and TRBJ2-1, with 11 positions matching TRBD1. This CDR3 is 16 amino acids long. From germline, CDR1 is KGHDR and CDR2 SFDVKD. V dropped 7 bases and J dropped 6; count of bases not matched to a gene: 10. The CDR3 coding sequence is TGTGCCACCAGCCGAGCCGGGACAGGGGGAGGCAATGAGCAGTTCTTC. Protein: CATSRAGTGGGNEQFF.

The chain combines TRBV28 with TRBJ2-2; a weak D match, TRBD2 (7 bases). The germline V gene has CDR1 MDHEN and CDR2 SYDVKM. Trimming left V 7 bases short and J 3 bases short, with 15 bases between. The CDR3 covers 15 residues. CDR3 nucleotide sequence: TGTGCCAGCACCACCCGGGGGGCATACACCGGGGAGCTGTTTTTT. This codes for CASTTRGAYTGELFF.

J is TRBJ1-1 and V is TRBV4-1; 7 nucleotides match TRBD1. The germline CDR1 and CDR2 sequences are MGHRA and YSYEKL. The V segment lost 1 base and the J segment 4 bases; nucleotides outside the gene matches: 3. This CDR3 has 14 amino acids. CDR3 protein: CASSQGQGSTEAFF. The CDR3 DNA sequence: TGCGCCAGCAGCCAAGGACAGGGTAGCACTGAAGCTTTCTTT.

The chain employs TRBV6-6 and TRBJ2-7, with 9 positions matching TRBD2. The CDR3 runs 16 residues. Per the germline V gene, CDR1 is MNHNY and CDR2 is SVGAGI (reference sequence). After removal of 2 bases from V and 2 bases from J, the junction contained 7 bases not matched to a gene. Written as DNA, the CDR3 is TGTGCCAGCAGTTACAAGATGAGCGGGAGGACCTACGAGCAGTACTTC. It specifies CASSYKMSGRTYEQYF.

Worth noting for this clone: The junction and the germline gene differ at one end; a read error may be behind it. J is TRBJ1-2 and V is TRBV7-3; TRBD1 is a possible D gene (6 bases). The CDR3 contains 13 residues. Germline loops: CDR1 SGHTA, CDR2 FQGTGA. CDR3 nucleotides: TGTGCCAGCAGCTTAACGTCATCCGGGACAACCGCCTTC. Translation: CASSLTSSGTTAF.

V usage is TRBV28 and J usage is TRBJ1-6; TRBD1 is a possible D gene (5 bases). Per the germline V gene, CDR1 is MDHEN and CDR2 is SYDVKM. V was pared by 4 bases and J by 0 bases, with 13 bases between. The CDR3 extends over 17 amino acids. CDR3 nucleotide sequence: TGTGCCAGCAGTTGGGGGGTTGCAACCTCCTATAATTCACCCCTCCACTTT. This codes for CASSWGVATSYNSPLHF.

V gene TRBV11-2 combines with J gene TRBJ2-7, with 13 bases matching TRBD2. The CDR3 length is 14 residues. Looked up from germline, CDR1 is SGHAT and CDR2 is FQNNGV. V trimming: 7 bases; J trimming: 5 bases; junction bases outside the gene matches: 5. In nucleotides, the CDR3 is TGTGCCAGCATCCTACTAGCGGGAGGGAACGAGCAGTACTTC. It translates to CASILLAGGNEQYF.

The rearrangement joins TRBV5-6 to TRBJ1-4, with D possibly TRBD1 on 5 matching bases. Germline lookup yields CDR1 SGHDT and CDR2 YYEEEE. V lost 2 bases and J 12 bases, leaving 23 bases between the germline ends. The CDR3 extends over 16 amino acids. CDR3 DNA sequence: TGTGCCAGCAGCTTTGGGGCGGACGGCCGGTTTGGCGAACTGTTTTTT. Translation gives CASSFGADGRFGELFF.

V usage is TRBV5-3 and J usage is TRBJ1-2, with D possibly matching TRBD1 (6 bases). TRBV5-3 is marked as an open reading frame, function uncertain. V was clipped by 2 bases and J by 6 bases, with 17 bases between them. This CDR3 is built from 15 residues. The CDR3: CARSLAPTGPHGYTF. The CDR3 DNA reads TGTGCCAGAAGCTTAGCCCCGACAGGACCTCATGGCTACACCTTC.

The genes are TRBV19 and TRBJ1-2, with a tentative D call TRBD1 (6 bases). Trimming pared 7 bases from V and 12 bases from J, leaving 24 bases between. Germline V CDR1 and CDR2: LNHDA, SQIVND (reference sequence). This CDR3 region has 14 residues. The CDR3 is CASKVQGSSDEHTF. The CDR3 coding sequence is TGTGCCAGTAAGGTCCAGGGGAGCTCCGACGAGCACACCTTC.

This clone was seen just once. The gene calls are TRBV5-1 and TRBJ1-1, with D perhaps matching TRBD1 (6 bases). The V gene's germline CDR1 is SGHRS and CDR2 YFSETQ. The CDR3 consists of 14 residues. V gave up 2 bases and J gave up 0 bases, with 8 bases separating them. The CDR3 nucleotides read TGCGCCAGCAGCTTCACAGGGATGAACACTGAAGCTTTCTTT. Translating it yields CASSFTGMNTEAFF.

This chain joins TRBV27 and TRBJ2-7; the match to TRBD2 covers 8 bases. CDR3 length: 14 amino acids. The germline V gene encodes CDR1 MNHEY and CDR2 SMNVEV (reference sequence). Unmatched junction bases numbered 7, after V lost 5 bases and J lost 4 bases. The CDR3 sequence is CASSAGTSIYEQYF. CDR3 nucleotides: TGTGCCAGCAGTGCCGGGACTAGTATATACGAGCAGTACTTC.

The genes are TRBV18 and TRBJ2-2, with D uncertain. Trimming cost V 3 bases and J 1 base, with 3 bases left between them. The length of the CDR3 is 13 residues. The germline V gene has CDR1 KGHSH and CDR2 LQKENI. In nucleotides, the CDR3 is TGTGCCAGCTCACCCCGGAACACCGGGGAGCTGTTTTTT. It specifies CASSPRNTGELFF. The full variable domain, its missing parts supplied by reference TRBV18 and TRBJ2-2, is NAGVMQNPRHLVRRRGQEARLRCSPMKGHSHVYWYRQLPEEGLKFMVYLQKENIIDESGMPKERFSAEFPKEGPSILRIQQVVRGDSAAYFCASSPRNTGELFFGEGSRLTVL.

V usage is TRBV28 and J usage is TRBJ1-1; 7 bases fit TRBD1. The V gene's germline CDR1 is MDHEN and CDR2 SYDVKM. V trimming: 3 bases; J trimming: 2 bases; junction bases outside the gene matches: 3. This CDR3 has 14 residues. The CDR3 DNA reads TGTGCCAGCAGTTTGAACAGGGGTAACACTGAAGCTTTCTTT. This sequence encodes CASSLNRGNTEAFF. Based on the CDR3 plus reference TRBV28 and TRBJ1-1, the full variable domain is DVKVTQSSRYLVKRTGEKVFLECVQDMDHENMFWYRQDPGLGLRLIYFSYDVKMKEKGDIPEGYSVSREKKERFSLILESASTNQTSMYLCASSLNRGNTEAFFGQGTRLTVV.

The chain employs TRBV7-3 and TRBJ2-1; weak D call: TRBD2 (5 bases). The CDR3 is made up of 15 amino acids. Between the trimmed V and J ends, which lost 8 bases and 3 bases, there was a span of 17 bases. In germline, CDR1 is SGHTA, CDR2 FQGTGA. CDR3: CASSALRASYNEQFF. The CDR3 bases are TGTGCCAGCTCCGCTCTGAGGGCTAGCTACAATGAGCAGTTCTTC. Full variable domain (outside the CDR3, taken from reference TRBV7-3 and TRBJ2-1): GAGVSQTPSNKVTEKGKYVELRCDPISGHTALYWYRQSLGQGPEFLIYFQGTGAADDSGLPNDRFFAVRPEGSVSTLKIQRTERGDSAVYLCASSALRASYNEQFFGPGTRLTVL.

V and J are TRBV6-2 or TRBV6-3 and TRBJ2-1, with 9 bases identical to TRBD2. The ends lost 0 bases at V and 7 bases at J; junction bases unmatched: 16. Germline values: CDR1 MNHEY, CDR2 SVGEGT. This CDR3 region has 19 residues. CDR3 bases: TGTGCCAGCAGTTACTCGATACTCCAGCGGGAGGTCTTAAGAAATGAGCAGTTCTTC. Encoded protein: CASSYSILQREVLRNEQFF.

The rearrangement uses TRBV6-1 and TRBJ2-6, with a tentative D call TRBD1 (6 bases). There are 16 residues in the CDR3. V lost 4 bases to trimming and J lost 0 bases, with 10 bases between them. Germline lookup yields CDR1 MNHNS and CDR2 SASEGT. This CDR3 is CASSVPGASGANVLTF. The CDR3 DNA reads as TGTGCCAGCAGTGTCCCAGGGGCCTCTGGGGCCAACGTCCTGACTTTC.